Below, one TCR beta chain is given with its context. The antigen is not known. This entry is derived from a study of spatial heterogeneity in lung cancer. The overall study: A module score for T cells, taken from matched bulk RNA-seq, correlated strongly with TCR transcript counts in tumor regions.

Study-level points and caveats: Mutation tallies in tumors tracked expanded intratumoral alpha and beta TCR counts.

Time point indicated: sample taken at primary tumor resection. TCRdb independently ran MiXCR on the 5' RACE reads; one entry per CDR3 protein. The profile shows approximately 9,400 distinct CDR3 sequences, roughly 12% of them singletons. The sequencing used lung tumor tissue, collected at surgery. The sequence derives from a female donor with early-stage non-small cell lung cancer.

The CDR3, as DNA: TGCAGCGTTGGGGTTTATCGGACTGGAGGGGACATTCAGTACTTC. As protein: CSVGVYRTGGDIQYF. V gene TRBV29-1 combines with J gene TRBJ2-4; possible D gene TRBD2, 6 bases. The CDR3 contains 15 residues. Germline-derived CDR1 and CDR2 are SQVTM and ANQGSEA. Trimming stripped 4 bases from V and 8 bases from J, with 21 bases between.